These 20 T cell receptor beta chains were sequenced from one sample in a study of human T cells and chemical hapten exposure. TCRdb recomputed calls from the RACE reads with MiXCR, one row per CDR3 protein. The top ten clones hold more than 2.5% of a sample with 85,000 to 100,000 distinct CDR3 sequences, roughly 10% of them seen once. The time point was: pre-sensitization, week 0. Treatment indicated: therapeutic diphenylcyclopropenone sensitization with weekly scalp DPC. The specimen comprised whole blood, sampled in connection with sensitization to the hapten diphenylcyclopropenone (DPC). These receptors were taken from a woman aged 55-69 years with alopecia areata. Some clones in this sample may be carry-over from other donors' samples.

The chain employs TRBV4-1 and TRBJ2-7; possibly TRBD2 for D (6 bases). Germline lookup yields CDR1 MGHRA and CDR2 YSYEKL. The CDR3 has 17 amino acids. Deletions cut 0 bases from V and 0 bases from J, with 15 bases between. CDR3 bases: TGCGCCAGCAGCCAAGATCTCGGGGCGGGGAGCTCCTACGAGCAGTACTTC. This translates into CASSQDLGAGSSYEQYF.

The rearrangement links TRBV10-2 to TRBJ1-6; 7 bases are shared with TRBD1. This CDR3 region has 13 residues. Germline CDR1 WSHSY, CDR2 SAAADI. V lost 10 bases to trimming and J lost 5 bases; unmatched junction nucleotides: 5. CDR3 sequence reads: CATTRGDNSPLHF. In nucleotides, the CDR3 is TGCGCCACCACCAGGGGGGATAATTCACCCCTCCACTTT.

This chain uses TRBV7-9 with TRBJ2-5; D gene unclear. Trimming took off 1 base at V and 4 bases at J, with 7 bases between the two ends. This CDR3 comprises 13 residues. Germline loops: CDR1 SEHNR, CDR2 FQNEAQ (reference sequence). This CDR3 is CASSLGTPETQYF. For the CDR3, the DNA is TGTGCCAGCAGCTTAGGCACACCAGAGACCCAGTACTTC.

This clonotype has only a few counts. The chain couples TRBV5-3 to TRBJ2-1; unclear D gene. TRBV5-3 is an open reading frame, and its role is uncertain. V lost 4 bases and J lost 6, with 8 bases in between. This CDR3 comprises 12 residues. Written as DNA, the CDR3 is TGTGCCAGAAGCCTAGAACCCAATGAGCAGTTCTTC. It codes for CARSLEPNEQFF.

This clonotype has only a few counts. The chain couples TRBV7-8 to TRBJ2-3, with TRBD2 as a possible D gene (7 bases). The CDR3 sequence is 17 residues long. Germline loops: CDR1 SGHVS, CDR2 FQNEAQ. V lost 4 bases to trimming and J lost 4 bases, with 21 bases between them. The CDR3 spells CASSYPFEGGPPDTQYF. DNA for the CDR3: TGTGCCAGCAGCTACCCTTTCGAGGGGGGGCCGCCAGATACGCAGTATTTT.

This clonotype was detected many times. This chain connects TRBV7-9 to TRBJ2-1; 14 positions agree with TRBD2. CDR1 SEHNR and CDR2 FQNEAQ come from the germline V gene (reference sequence). V was pared by 5 bases and J by 8 bases, with 5 bases of the junction left unmatched. The CDR3 consists of 15 residues. The CDR3 is CASSIRLAGGHEQFF. Here the CDR3 DNA reads TGTGCCAGCAGCATCCGACTAGCGGGGGGGCATGAGCAGTTCTTC.

There are a few counts of this clonotype. The V gene is TRBV6-1, the J gene TRBJ2-1, with 9 positions matching TRBD1. The CDR3 is 18 residues long. The J segment lost 4 bases and the V segment lost 2 bases, leaving 12 bases of the junction unmatched. Per the germline V gene, CDR1 is MNHNS and CDR2 is SASEGT. The CDR3 nucleotides are TGTGCCAGCAGTGAAATGGGGACAGGGAGGATTGGTTACAATGAGCAGTTCTTC. This gives the protein CASSEMGTGRIGYNEQFF.

This clonotype occurred many times. The chain is built from TRBV7-9 and TRBJ2-5; TRBD1 agrees at 7 bases. V lost 1 base and J lost 5; bases outside the gene matches: 7. The germline gives CDR1 SEHNR, CDR2 FQNEAQ (reference sequence). CDR3 length: 15 residues. This CDR3 is CASSLGSNRGETQYF. CDR3 sequence (DNA): TGTGCCAGCAGCTTAGGTTCTAACAGGGGTGAGACCCAGTACTTC. Supplemented by reference TRBV7-9 and TRBJ2-5, the full variable domain reads DTGVSQNPRHKITKRGQNVTFRCDPISEHNRLYWYRQTLGQGPEFLTYFQNEAQLEKSRLLSDRFSAERPKGSFSTLEIQRTEQGDSAMYLCASSLGSNRGETQYFGPGTRLLVL.

This clonotype has only a few counts. This chain joins TRBV5-1 and TRBJ1-3; no firm D call. Trimming stripped 0 bases from V and 0 bases from J, with 10 bases between. The CDR3 has 16 amino acids. Germline CDR1 reads SGHRS; CDR2 reads YFSETQ. CDR3 DNA sequence: TGCGCCAGCAGCTTGGACGCCAGGCCCTCTGGAAACACCATATATTTT. Translation: CASSLDARPSGNTIYF. The entire variable domain, with the rest obtained from reference TRBV5-1 and TRBJ1-3, is as follows: KAGVTQTPRYLIKTRGQQVTLSCSPISGHRSVSWYQQTPGQGLQFLFEYFSETQRNKGNFPGRFSGRQFSNSRSEMNVSTLELGDSALYLCASSLDARPSGNTIYFGEGSWLTVV.

This clonotype was seen ten or more times. The chain employs TRBV18 and TRBJ1-1; D possibly corresponds to TRBD1 (5 bases). The V gene's germline CDR1 is KGHSH and CDR2 LQKENI. CDR3 length: 14 residues. Trimming shortened V by 3 bases and J by 3 bases, and 11 bases separated the two germline ends. Here the CDR3 DNA reads TGTGCCAGCTCACCCCGTGGGGCGGACACTGAAGCTTTCTTT. Encoded protein: CASSPRGADTEAFF.

Ten or more counts support this clonotype. This chain uses TRBV9 with TRBJ1-6; D unclear. The CDR3 contains 13 residues. V lost 1 base and J lost 6, with 5 bases in between. Germline lookup yields CDR1 SGDLS and CDR2 YYNGEE. CDR3 bases: TGTGCCAGCAGCGTACTCCCTAATTCACCCCTCCACTTT. It is translated as CASSVLPNSPLHF.

This clonotype was detected ten times or more. At one end the junction does not follow the germline gene, possibly because of a read error. V and J are TRBV7-7 and TRBJ1-1; D call uncertain. CDR3 length: 13 amino acids. The germline V gene has CDR1 SSHAT and CDR2 FNYEAQ (reference sequence). Written as DNA, the CDR3 is TGTGCTAGCAGCTCCCAAAGCGGGGCTGAAGCTTTCTTT. This gives the protein CASSSQSGAEAFF.

For this clonotype: At one end, the junction sequence differs from germline, possibly due to a read error. This chain uses TRBV25-1 with TRBJ1-4; D is uncertain. The CDR3 extends over 14 amino acids. Germline CDR1 and CDR2: MGHDK and SYGVNS. In DNA, the CDR3 is TGTGCCAGCAGTGACGGGCAGATAAATGAAAAACTGATTTTT. As protein: CASSDGQINEKLIF.

Here the CDR3 DNA reads TGCGCCAGCAGCTCGGGACTGGACTACAATGAGCAGTTCTTC. It specifies CASSSGLDYNEQFF. The chain combines TRBV5-1 with TRBJ2-1; D perhaps matches TRBD2 (6 bases). Per germline, CDR1 SGHRS and CDR2 YFSETQ. The CDR3 is made up of 14 amino acids. V lost 3 bases to trimming and J lost 3 bases, with 10 bases between them.

The CDR3 sequence is CASSLGGTGTSSPLHF. DNA of the CDR3: TGCGCCAGCAGTCTGGGTGGGACGGGAACGAGTTCACCCCTCCACTTT. The V and J genes are TRBV4-1 and TRBJ1-6, with a tentative D call TRBD1 (5 bases). Germline V CDR1 and CDR2: MGHRA, YSYEKL. Trimming removed 6 bases from V and 9 bases from J, with 21 bases in between. There are 16 residues in the CDR3.

The genes are TRBV6-1 and TRBJ2-7; TRBD1 aligns across 9 bases. Looked up from germline, CDR1 is MNHNS and CDR2 is SASEGT. The trim removed 6 bases at V and 0 bases at J, leaving 3 bases unmatched. This CDR3 has 14 residues. In DNA form, the CDR3 reads TGTGCCAGCAGGGGGACAGGGCTCTCCTACGAGCAGTACTTC. Protein sequence: CASRGTGLSYEQYF.

This clonotype has at least ten counts. The rearrangement links TRBV19 to TRBJ2-1; D is unresolved. CDR1 LNHDA and CDR2 SQIVND come from the germline V gene (reference sequence). The CDR3 is made up of 13 amino acids. The V and J ends lost 1 base and 3 bases respectively, with 4 bases between them. The CDR3 here is CASSIGVYNEQFF. Here the CDR3 DNA reads TGTGCCAGTAGTATAGGGGTCTACAATGAGCAGTTCTTC.

This clonotype has a handful of counts. This chain uses TRBV18 with TRBJ1-6; no clear D. Germline-derived CDR1 and CDR2 are KGHSH and LQKENI. CDR3 length equals 15 residues. The V gene lost 6 bases and the J gene lost 6 bases, with 15 bases spanning the gap. CDR3 residues: CASSQLVSGNSPLHF. The CDR3 nucleotides are TGTGCCAGCTCCCAGTTGGTTTCGGGTAATTCACCCCTCCACTTT.

This clonotype was counted only a few times. The V call is TRBV6-1, the J call TRBJ1-1, with D uncertain. This CDR3 has 15 amino acids. The V end lost 4 bases, the J end lost 3 bases, and 15 bases lay between the germline ends. Germline V gives CDR1 MNHNS, CDR2 SASEGT. The CDR3: CASSGPGGEDTEAFF. The CDR3 coding sequence is TGTGCCAGCAGTGGTCCAGGCGGAGAAGACACTGAAGCTTTCTTT.

The CDR3 loop is CASSILRSLGANVLTF. The CDR3 DNA follows: TGTGCCAGCAGCATACTCCGGAGCCTTGGGGCCAACGTCCTGACTTTC. The chain uses TRBV7-9 and TRBJ2-6; D gene uncertain. Germline CDR1 SEHNR, CDR2 FQNEAQ (reference sequence). V gave up 5 bases and J gave up 3 bases, with 14 bases separating them. This CDR3 comprises 16 residues.